This T cell receptor (beta chain) emerged from a study of control samples from healthy donors and cancer patients. Libraries were prepared by immunoSEQ multiplex PCR; TCRdb keeps only in-frame clonotypes and omits some of them. Among under 70,000 clones, roughly 87% were seen once, and the ten largest hold more than 3.5%. The CDR3 has 13 residues. Germline-derived CDR1 and CDR2 are SQVTM and ANQGSEA. The J segment lost 5 bases and the V segment lost 7 bases, leaving 4 bases of the junction unmatched. J is TRBJ1-6 and V is TRBV29-1; 8 bases map to TRBD1. This clonotype was sampled from a man aged 45-65 years in good health. What was sequenced was blood. CDR3 DNA: TGCAGCGCCCTGGACAGGGATAATTCACCCCTCCACTTT. Its protein product is CSALDRDNSPLHF.